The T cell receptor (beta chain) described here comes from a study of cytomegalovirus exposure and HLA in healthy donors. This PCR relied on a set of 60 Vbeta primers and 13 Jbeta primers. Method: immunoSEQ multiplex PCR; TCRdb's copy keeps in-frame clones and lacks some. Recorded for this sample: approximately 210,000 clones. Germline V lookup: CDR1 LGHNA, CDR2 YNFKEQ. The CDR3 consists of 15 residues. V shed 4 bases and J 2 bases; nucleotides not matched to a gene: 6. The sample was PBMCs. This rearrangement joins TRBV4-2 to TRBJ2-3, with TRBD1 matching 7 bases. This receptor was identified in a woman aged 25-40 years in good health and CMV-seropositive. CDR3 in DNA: TGTGCCAGCAGCCCTAGGGACAGTGTCACAGATACGCAGTATTTT. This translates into CASSPRDSVTDTQYF.